This T cell receptor (beta chain) was found in a study of blood T cell repertoires in COVID-19. Study overall: Sites across the United States, Italy and Spain contributed samples from acute and convalescent COVID-19.

This CDR3 spans 14 amino acids. Per the original data handling: Nucleated cell number was recorded as an estimate derived from reference gene primer amplification. TCRdb's copy holds only in-frame clones and misses some; the assay was immunoSEQ multiplex PCR. The DNA was the basis for D and trimming; V, J and clone size are from that table. There are 230,000 or so clones in the sample; about 86% occur only once, and around 3.7% lies in the top ten. Individuals aged roughly 18 to 95 years were recruited from around 22 US areas. Donors of Cohort 3 who recovered were those that had two negative PCRs, clearance, or symptom resolution.

The chain links TRBV21-1 to TRBJ2-1; TRBD1, as called in the table, went unchecked against the DNA. TRBV21-1 is a documented pseudogene. The sample consisted of PBMCs or T cells enriched from blood (not recorded which). This clonotype was obtained from a middle-aged man who had recovered from COVID-19. Here the CDR3 DNA reads TGTGCCAGCAGCAACCGGGACAGGCACAATGAGCAGTTCTTC. Translation: CASSNRDRHNEQFF.